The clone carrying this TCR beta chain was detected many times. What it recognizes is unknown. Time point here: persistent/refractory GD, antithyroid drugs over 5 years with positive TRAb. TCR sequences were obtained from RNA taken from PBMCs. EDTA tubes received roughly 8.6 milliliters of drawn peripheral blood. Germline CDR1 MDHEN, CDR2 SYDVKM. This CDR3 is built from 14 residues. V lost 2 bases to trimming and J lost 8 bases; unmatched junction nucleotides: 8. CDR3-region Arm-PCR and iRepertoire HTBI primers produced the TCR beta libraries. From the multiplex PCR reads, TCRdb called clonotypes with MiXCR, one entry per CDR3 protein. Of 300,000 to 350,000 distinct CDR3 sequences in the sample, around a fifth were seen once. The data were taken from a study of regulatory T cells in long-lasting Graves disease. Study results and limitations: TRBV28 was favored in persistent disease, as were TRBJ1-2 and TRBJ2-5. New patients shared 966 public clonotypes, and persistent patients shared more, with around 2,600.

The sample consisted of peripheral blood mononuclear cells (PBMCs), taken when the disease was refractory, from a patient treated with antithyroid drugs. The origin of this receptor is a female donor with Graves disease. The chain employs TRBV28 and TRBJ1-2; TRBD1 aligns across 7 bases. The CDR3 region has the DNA TGTGCCAGCAGTTTAATGGTTACAGGGGACGGCTACACCTTC. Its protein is CASSLMVTGDGYTF.